This TCR beta chain was obtained from a study of cytomegalovirus exposure and HLA in healthy donors. The PCR made use of 60 Vbeta and 13 Jbeta primers. Profiled with immunoSEQ multiplex PCR; TCRdb holds only in-frame clones, not every one. Counted here are approximately 61,000 clones, around 75% occurring once; the ten biggest clones make up 45% to 60%. Germline CDR1 is SEHNR and CDR2 is FQNEAQ (reference sequence). This CDR3 has 17 amino acids. V was clipped by 4 bases and J by 1 base; unmatched bases: 6. Broader study findings: The classifier reportedly diagnosed cytomegalovirus status with high sensitivity and specificity. For TCR beta chains, V- and J-gene trimming was later linked to a missense DCLRE1C variant. In terms of immune exposure information, only CMV serostatus was available. Presence/absence analyses assumed roughly uniform sequencing depth across donors, which may not hold.

Of note for this clone: Its antigen remains unknown.

Specimen: PBMCs. The receptor was isolated from a middle-aged man in good health and CMV-seropositive. The chain is built from TRBV7-9 and TRBJ1-5, with 11 bases matching TRBD1. The CDR3 here is CASSSDRGLGSNQPQHF. CDR3 nucleotide sequence: TGTGCCAGCAGCTCGGACAGGGGGCTTGGCAGCAATCAGCCCCAGCATTTT.